One sample yielded the 22 T cell receptor beta chains listed below, sequenced in a study of CD8 T cells in Susac syndrome (dated by TCRdb to about 2019). The receptor library was made with the immunoSEQ multiplex PCR assay. RNA was extracted with the RNeasy kit and about 0.5 to 1 ug was reverse transcribed using random hexamers. The public sequencing data were trimmed at Q25 with fastp and processed into clonotypes with MiXCR by TCRdb, which kept only in-frame beta chains. For every CDR3 protein sequence, its rows merge into one entry that carries the most common genes and DNA. This sample gives approximately 180,000 distinct CDR3 sequences in total; 85% to 95% of them show up just once. The top ten clones comprise 0.099% of the sample. Sequencing used CD4+ T cells from PBMCs. These receptors originate from a human donor with Susac syndrome.

V is TRBV19 and J is TRBJ2-1, with 10 bases that match TRBD2. CDR1 is LNHDA and CDR2 is SQIVND in the germline V gene (reference sequence). The CDR3 has 18 amino acids. J was trimmed by 8 bases and V by 2 bases; bases with no gene match: 15. CDR3 in amino acids: CASSILLAGDSEGDEQFF. The DNA for the CDR3 is TGTGCCAGTAGTATATTGCTAGCGGGGGACTCGGAAGGGGATGAGCAGTTCTTC.

The chain has TRBV28 and TRBJ2-5; weak D call: TRBD1 (6 bases). CDR3 length equals 15 residues. Germline loops: CDR1 MDHEN, CDR2 SYDVKM. Trimming removed 5 bases at V and 5 bases at J, with 18 bases between. CDR3 in amino acids: CASSDTGPQGETQYF. The CDR3, as DNA: TGTGCCAGCAGTGACACAGGGCCCCAGGGGGAGACCCAGTACTTC.

CDR3 sequence: CASSYGGGQPQHF. In nucleotides, the CDR3 is TGTGCCAGCAGTTACGGGGGAGGTCAGCCCCAGCATTTT. The chain employs TRBV6-5 and TRBJ1-5; D might be TRBD1 (5 bases). V was shortened by 2 bases and J by 6 bases, with 8 bases between the two germline ends. The V gene's germline CDR1 is MNHEY and CDR2 SVGAGI. The CDR3 has 13 residues.

CDR3 in amino acids: CASSSSPLNTEAFF. DNA of the CDR3: TGTGCCAGCAGCAGCAGCCCGTTGAACACTGAAGCTTTCTTT. The chain recombines TRBV27 with TRBJ1-1; D gene ambiguous. The CDR3 runs 14 residues. Looked up from germline, CDR1 is MNHEY and CDR2 is SMNVEV (reference sequence). V lost 6 bases and J 0 bases, leaving 11 bases between the germline ends.

The chain is built from TRBV18 and TRBJ1-5; tentatively, D is TRBD1 (5 bases). Germline V gene sequence: CDR1 KGHSH, CDR2 LQKENI. The CDR3 has 13 amino acids. V gave up 3 bases and J gave up 10 bases, with 13 bases separating them. The CDR3 spells CASSPQDRGPQHF. As DNA, the CDR3 is TGTGCCAGCTCACCTCAGGACCGGGGCCCCCAGCATTTT.

The chain recombines TRBV28 with TRBJ1-1; no definite D call. Germline CDR1 reads MDHEN; CDR2 reads SYDVKM. With 5 bases removed from V and 4 bases from J, the gap between germline ends came to 17 bases. This CDR3 contains 15 residues. The CDR3 bases are TGTGCCAGCAGTCCCCCCACGAGGGTGATCACTGAAGCTTTCTTT. It specifies CASSPPTRVITEAFF.

This sequence joins TRBV20-1 and TRBJ2-7, with D possibly being TRBD1 (6 bases). This CDR3 region has 15 residues. The V end was cut by 0 bases, the J end by 5 bases, with 17 bases between. The germline CDR1 and CDR2 sequences are DFQATT and SNEGSKA (reference sequence). CDR3 region: CSARDEQGAGDEQYF. In DNA form, the CDR3 reads TGCAGTGCTAGAGATGAGCAGGGAGCAGGGGACGAGCAGTACTTC.

V is TRBV5-5 and J is TRBJ2-7; TRBD1 matches at 7 bases. Trimming took 4 bases from V and 6 from J; bases not matched to a gene: 10. This CDR3 is 14 amino acids long. Per the germline V gene, CDR1 is SGHKS and CDR2 is YYEKEE (reference sequence). CDR3 sequence reads: CASSEQGQPLEQYF. CDR3 sequence (DNA): TGTGCCAGCAGCGAACAGGGACAGCCCCTCGAGCAGTACTTC. Drawing the rest from reference TRBV5-5 and TRBJ2-7, the complete variable domain is DAGVTQSPTHLIKTRGQQVTLRCSPISGHKSVSWYQQVLGQGPQFIFQYYEKEERGRGNFPDRFSARQFPNYSSELNVNALLLGDSALYLCASSEQGQPLEQYFGPGTRLTVT.

The chain combines TRBV11-2 with TRBJ2-3, with 7 positions matching TRBD2. The CDR3 spans 15 residues. Trimming took 0 bases from V and 2 from J; bases not matched to a gene: 2. Germline V gives CDR1 SGHAT, CDR2 FQNNGV. CDR3: CASSLELAITDTQYF. Here the CDR3 DNA reads TGTGCCAGCAGCTTAGAACTAGCGATCACAGATACGCAGTATTTT. The variable domain in full, completed from reference TRBV11-2 and TRBJ2-3, reads EAGVAQSPRYKIIEKRQSVAFWCNPISGHATLYWYQQILGQGPKLLIQFQNNGVVDDSQLPKDRFSAERLKGVDSTLKIQPAKLEDSAVYLCASSLELAITDTQYFGPGTRLTVL.

The chain combines TRBV28 with TRBJ2-7; TRBD1 or TRBD2 may be the D gene (5 bases each). V was clipped by 6 bases and J by 6 bases, with 21 bases between them. CDR1 MDHEN and CDR2 SYDVKM come from the germline V gene. The CDR3 length is 15 residues. The CDR3 DNA follows: TGTGCCAGCAGCCATGGGACGGTGAAGGGCCTCGAGCAGTACTTC. Amino acids: CASSHGTVKGLEQYF.

The chain recombines TRBV2 with TRBJ2-7; weak D call: TRBD2 (5 bases). V lost 7 bases, J lost 2 bases, and 15 bases lay in between. Germline V gene sequence: CDR1 SNHLY, CDR2 FYNNEI. This CDR3 comprises 14 residues. In DNA form, the CDR3 reads TGTGCCAGCATAGACCGGAGGAGCGCCTACGAGCAGTACTTC. The encoded protein is CASIDRRSAYEQYF.

The rearrangement links TRBV12-3 or TRBV12-4 to TRBJ1-5, with D perhaps TRBD1 (5 bases). The CDR3 consists of 15 residues. V lost 1 base, J lost 3 bases, and 10 bases lay in between. The CDR3 reads CASSLGRGFNQPQHF. In DNA form, the CDR3 reads TGTGCCAGCAGTTTAGGTAGGGGCTTCAATCAGCCCCAGCATTTT.

CDR3 DNA sequence: TGTGCCAGCAGTTTGCGGCCGGTCGAGGCAGGCGTCTACGAGCAGTACTTC. This gives the protein CASSLRPVEAGVYEQYF. The chain couples TRBV27 to TRBJ2-7; D is unresolved. V was pared by 3 bases and J by 3 bases, with 21 bases between. The germline V gene has CDR1 MNHEY and CDR2 SMNVEV (reference sequence). The CDR3 is 17 residues long.

The chain recombines TRBV7-2 with TRBJ2-5, with D perhaps TRBD1 (5 bases). Germline CDR1 and CDR2: SGHTA and FQGNSA. This CDR3 contains 14 residues. The V gene lost 3 bases and the J gene lost 1 base, with 9 bases spanning the gap. DNA of the CDR3: TGTGCCAGCAGCTTCCCCACAGGCCAAGAGACCCAGTACTTC. Amino acids: CASSFPTGQETQYF.

The V call is TRBV2, the J call TRBJ2-7, with 7 bases that match TRBD1. The CDR3 has 14 residues. Trimming at V came to 3 bases and at J to 6 bases, leaving 8 bases not matched to a gene. The germline gives CDR1 SNHLY, CDR2 FYNNEI. The DNA of the CDR3 is TGTGCCAGCAGTGATCCTAGGGGGCGTTTCGAGCAGTACTTC. It is translated as CASSDPRGRFEQYF. Drawing the rest from reference TRBV2 and TRBJ2-7, the complete variable domain is EPEVTQTPSHQVTQMGQEVILRCVPISNHLYFYWYRQILGQKVEFLVSFYNNEISEKSEIFDDQFSVERPDGSNFTLKIRSTKLEDSAMYFCASSDPRGRFEQYFGPGTRLTVT.

The gene calls are TRBV5-1 and TRBJ1-2, with D hard to call. Germline CDR1 and CDR2: SGHRS and YFSETQ. Trimming left V 0 bases short and J 6 bases short, with 21 bases between. The CDR3 consists of 17 residues. The CDR3 sequence: CASSLAGGESSVDGYTF. Written as DNA, the CDR3 is TGCGCCAGCAGCTTGGCCGGAGGAGAATCAAGCGTAGATGGCTACACCTTC.

This sequence joins TRBV20-1 and TRBJ2-1, with no clear D. Germline CDR1 reads DFQATT; CDR2 reads SNEGSKA (reference sequence). The CDR3 extends over 13 amino acids. Trimming cost V 3 bases and J 9 bases, with 15 bases left between them. The CDR3 here is CSARSWAQGEQFF. CDR3 bases: TGCAGTGCTAGGTCCTGGGCCCAAGGTGAGCAGTTCTTC.

The V call is TRBV28, the J call TRBJ2-7; TRBD2 aligns across 7 bases. V was clipped by 3 bases and J by 7 bases; unmatched bases: 9. This CDR3 has 14 amino acids. Germline V gives CDR1 MDHEN, CDR2 SYDVKM. CDR3 sequence: CASSFFAGAREQYF. In nucleotides, the CDR3 is TGTGCCAGCAGTTTTTTTGCGGGAGCTCGTGAGCAGTACTTC.

The genes are TRBV6-2 or TRBV6-3 and TRBJ2-4; tentatively, D is TRBD1 or TRBD2 (7 bases each). The CDR3 totals 15 residues. The V end was cut by 6 bases, the J end by 4 bases, with 16 bases between. CDR1 and CDR2 (germline): MNHEY, SVGEGT. The DNA for the CDR3 is TGTGCCAGCAGCAAGGACAGGACTAGGAAAAACATTCAGTACTTC. It translates to CASSKDRTRKNIQYF.

The chain has TRBV30 and TRBJ2-3, with 8 bases fitting TRBD2. V trimming: 5 bases; J trimming: 6 bases; junction bases outside the gene matches: 7. The CDR3 is made up of 13 amino acids. CDR1 is GTSNPN, CDR2 SVGIG, per germline (reference sequence). CDR3 coding DNA: TGTGCCTGGGCAGCGGGAGAGGTGGATACGCAGTATTTT. Protein sequence: CAWAAGEVDTQYF.

This chain uses TRBV20-1 with TRBJ2-7; a possible D gene is TRBD1 (5 bases). V was shortened by 6 bases and J by 2 bases, with 20 bases between the two germline ends. From germline, CDR1 is DFQATT and CDR2 SNEGSKA (reference sequence). The CDR3 is 15 residues long. This chain's CDR3 is CSAPKPRGPTYEQYF. In DNA form, the CDR3 reads TGCAGTGCCCCTAAACCTAGGGGTCCTACCTACGAGCAGTACTTC.

This clonotype came up a few times. The gene calls are TRBV5-8 and TRBJ2-5; no clear D gene. V shed 0 bases and J shed 5 bases, with 5 bases lying between them. The V gene's germline CDR1 is SGHTS and CDR2 YDEGEE. The CDR3 is made up of 12 amino acids. The DNA of the CDR3 is TGTGCCAGCAGCTTGGCCTTGGAGACCCAGTACTTC. It yields the protein CASSLALETQYF. The variable domain in full, completed from reference TRBV5-8 and TRBJ2-5, reads EAGVTQSPTHLIKTRGQQATLRCSPISGHTSVYWYQQALGLGLQFLLWYDEGEERNRGNFPPRFSGRQFPNYSSELNVNALELEDSALYLCASSLALETQYFGPGTRLLVL.